This T cell receptor (beta chain) appears in the sequencing data of a study of blood T cell repertoires in COVID-19. Turning to the study itself: Material from acute and convalescent COVID-19 was sourced from the United States, Italy and Spain. PBMCs, B-cell-depleted T cells, or T cells provided the cDNA or gDNA that made up the material.

Authors' methods: Nucleated cell counts were estimated from reference gene primer amplification. Libraries were prepared by immunoSEQ multiplex PCR; TCRdb keeps only in-frame clonotypes and omits some of them. V, J and clone size are those of that table, while D and trimming were read from the DNA. The sample yields 110,000 or so clones, over 80% seen once. This sequence was found in a human donor in a cohort sampled during active COVID-19. Sequencing was done on a sample of peripheral blood.

The chain's CDR3 is CASSHLGLAIDTQYF. The CDR3 DNA is TGCGCCAGCAGCCACCTGGGACTAGCGATAGATACGCAGTATTTT. The genes are TRBV4-3 and TRBJ2-3; TRBD2 matches at 10 bases. J lost 5 bases, V lost 3 bases, and 5 bases had no gene match. The CDR3 loop spans 15 amino acids. Germline V gives CDR1 LGHNA, CDR2 YSLEER.